The TCR beta chain under discussion was sequenced for a study of cytomegalovirus exposure and HLA in healthy donors (dated by TCRdb to between 2016 and 2019). Turning to the overall study: In an earlier analysis of 450 to 750 of the donors, 250 to 350 Gb of sequence data and some 100 million unique TCR beta sequences from approximately 180 million T cells were reported. Four to six DR-DQ haplotypes were handled as single units for association and clustering, since linkage in the cohort was strong. On average, over 200,000 unique TCR beta nucleotide sequences were sequenced per donor among fewer than 500 genotyped donors of the cohort, with about 17% of those sequences being non-productive. Both class I and class II loci were covered by HLA typing, at four-digit resolution. Rather than using new phenotypic data, the later analysis identified candidate immune exposures from TCR beta sequences and from how often those sequences occurred across donors. The study combined high-throughput TCR immunosequencing, statistical association of individual TCRs with disease status, and machine learning to predict cytomegalovirus infection status. Genome-wide SNP genotypes for about 60% of the roughly 700 donors were used in a later genetic analysis, which treated that subset as a discovery cohort. Typing coverage differed by locus: A, B, C, DRB1 and DQB1 were typed in about 629-640 donors, DQA1 in 522, DPA1 in over 600, and DPB1 in approximately 450. The study aimed to test whether signatures of past pathogen exposure could be identified by cataloging public T cell receptors. Roughly 310 gigabases of sequencing data and around 87 million unique TCR sequences were included in an early release covering under 650 HLA-typed donors. Every repertoire in the discovery cohort had been generated on one and the same sequencing platform. In addition to the first cohort of around 670 subjects, a separate validation cohort of 120 different subjects was used. To decide whether each TCR beta V gene segment behaved as functional or pseudogenic, an earlier analysis of some 600 of the donors relied on high-throughput TCR beta sequencing. Using immunosequencing, the study profiled T cell repertoires from around 680 subjects and related those repertoires to cytomegalovirus serostatus. Among the roughly 400 genotyped donors, about 83% belonged to the genetic ancestry cluster associated with self-reported Caucasian donors. To study patterns of TCR occurrence, a later analysis re-analyzed previously published TCR beta repertoires from under 750 donors and added high-resolution HLA genotyping. Alongside the repertoire data, information on donor age, sex, ethnicity and CMV serostatus was compiled.

Library preparation was by the immunoSEQ multiplex PCR assay. For the multiplex PCR, a mixture combining 60 forward primers for TCR Vbeta segments and 13 reverse primers for TCR Jbeta segments was used. A multiplex PCR assay on genomic DNA amplified the CDR3 region of rearranged TCR beta genes. Amplified TCR beta libraries were sequenced as 87-base-pair reads on the Illumina HiSeq System. The study's own analysis went as follows. Across the roughly 600 repertoires, a later analysis counted tens of millions of unique TCR beta chains, roughly 11 million of which were shared by at least two donors. Raw reads were error-corrected and collapsed into unique sequences by a nearest-neighbor algorithm in which closely related sequences were merged to remove PCR and sequencing errors. V, D and J gene segments were assigned by aligning CDR3 sequences to IMGT reference sequences. Each retained sequence needed at least a six-nucleotide match to both a V gene segment and a J gene segment. Rearrangements were called productive when the CDR3 lacked stop codons and stayed in frame with V and J; all others were non-productive. CDR3 was defined by IMGT convention, running from the second conserved V-encoded cysteine to the conserved J-encoded phenylalanine. The earlier analysis of fewer than 700 of the donors excluded sequences that lacked an unambiguous match to a single V gene segment. In an earlier analysis of some 590 of the donors, a V segment was called functional when productive rearrangements were above 56.7%, and segregating when the standard deviation between donors exceeded 5%. To diagnose cytomegalovirus status from the catalog of TCR beta chain sequences, a statistical classification framework was built. In a later analysis, V and J genes were assigned by comparing TCR nucleotide sequences against IMGT/GENE-DB human TR gene sequences. A later analysis assigned CDR3 sequences and most-parsimonious VDJ recombination scenarios with the TCRdist pipeline. In a later analysis, each TCR beta chain was defined by its CDR3 amino acid sequence together with its V-gene family, and reads without a unique V-gene family were excluded. To address suspected cross-contamination and a sequencing artifact, a later analysis removed a few hundred highly shared, low-generation-probability nucleotide sequences. For each public chain, a later analysis derived a clonal expansion index from normalized ranks of inferred template counts within each repertoire. A later analysis computed generation probabilities with a VDJ recombination model fitted to out-of-frame rearrangements, and checked the results against IGoR. Hypergeometric tests were used in a later analysis to score TCR-TCR, TCR-HLA and TCR-CMV co-occurrence, with a repertoire-size bias correction applied to the TCR pairs. A later analysis estimated false discovery rates by permuting HLA or CMV assignments 20 times. A later analysis grouped co-occurring TCRs with DBSCAN, adding TCRdist sequence similarity when clustering within HLA-allele-positive subsets. For co-occurrence clustering, repertoires with fewer than 30,000 or more than 120,000 public chains were excluded, along with several repertoires with anomalous nucleotide sharing. The table was pulled from immuneACCESS by TCRdb, which kept in-frame rearrangements only. Such tables lose some clones; where checked, under half of the loss comes from unresolved V genes, and the rest has no known cause. V and J calls and clone size follow that table, whereas D and trimming were derived from the DNA. Counted in this sample were more than 110,000 clones; roughly 73% of them appeared once. Jointly, the top ten make up 1% to 1.5% of the sample.

This clone was observed at least ten times. This receptor's antigen is unknown. Per-base quality was not reported, and no clone a single base away is much larger than it. V is reduced by 6 bases and J by 1 base, leaving a spacing of 12 bases between them. From the cysteine through the phenylalanine, the CDR3 covers 14 amino acids. Just CDR3 DNA is preserved here, 42 bases in frame from base 1. From the germline V gene, CDR1 is SNHLY and CDR2 is FYNNEI. The cohort was made up of 666 healthy bone marrow donors. At the time of sampling, every cohort member was nominally healthy, though immune exposures that went unrecorded were likely present. The donor tested CMV seronegative, placing the donor among the 350 or so seronegative members of the cohort. A peripheral blood sample was collected from each donor, and TCR beta sequencing was performed on peripheral blood mononuclear cells. Genomic DNA extraction from the blood cell samples was performed with the Qiagen DNeasy Blood Extraction Kit.

On the study overall, not on this receptor specifically: A further reported finding was that TCR beta sequences accurately predicted the HLA-A and HLA-B alleles for most subjects in the first cohort. CMV serostatus was the only immune exposure information available for the cohort. Because HLA typing was unavailable for some donors at each locus, only the typed subset was used in association tests. In a later analysis, 15,000 to 20,000 TCR beta sequences were associated with specific HLA alleles at a false discovery rate of 0.05. In a later genetic analysis, fewer N-insertions in productive TCRs were reported among donors in an Asian-associated ancestry cluster than the roughly 700-donor mean. According to a later analysis, parvovirus B19, influenza, CMV and Epstein-Barr virus appeared linked to several top co-occurrence clusters. According to the authors, the approach could potentially be generalized to other disease states and immunological phenotypes. Because counts were too low, more than 15 rarely observed V segments, including chromosome 9 orphons, were left out of the earlier analysis of about 500 of the donors. According to a later analysis, most CMV-associated TCR beta chains appeared to be HLA-restricted, and the HLA associations seemed to be driven largely by CMV exposure. In the study, about 150 TCR beta chains were listed as associated with cytomegalovirus. In a later analysis, TCR association rates were found to vary across HLA loci, with the most associated TCRs seen for DRB1 alleles and the fewest for HLA-C alleles. An association between a missense DCLRE1C variant and V-gene and J-gene trimming of TCR beta chains was found in a later genetic analysis and replicated in an independent cohort. An earlier analysis of roughly 570 of the donors showed that most TCR beta V segments appeared in productive rearrangements either about 87% or about 30% of the time, which broadly matched IMGT annotations. Presence/absence analyses assumed roughly uniform sequencing depth across donors, an assumption that may not hold. A later analysis found that HLA-associated TCR beta chains were more clonally expanded and had lower generation probabilities than equally common non-associated chains. The classifier was reported to diagnose cytomegalovirus status with high specificity and sensitivity in both the original cohort and the validation cohort. Correlated functional status among segregating V segments might reflect linkage disequilibrium, but an unknown experimental factor could not be ruled out. Strong co-occurrence of HLA alleles, especially DR and DQ, made assigning TCR associations to individual alleles difficult. A cluster of highly shared sequence variants was judged likely to represent a technical artifact of the sequencing pipeline. Most TCR sequences were observed very rarely across donors, whereas some public TCRs were present in many individuals. A few of the identified cytomegalovirus-associated TCR beta chains were confirmed in vitro to be specific for cytomegalovirus antigens. The 87-base-pair reads could not distinguish some IMGT-functional V segments, including TRBV6-2 and TRBV6-3, so those segments were excluded. In this cohort, only TCR beta chains were sequenced, and detectable features were limited by the absence of alpha or paired-chain data.

This receptor was taken from a woman in her forties in good health and CMV-seronegative. The sample taken for sequencing was PBMCs. This chain joins TRBV2 to TRBJ1-2, with no D gene named confidently. The nucleotides read TGTGCCAGCAGGGATGACGGGATTAACTATGGCTACACCTTC. The resulting protein is CASRDDGINYGYTF. With the portions outside the CDR3 filled from the reference TRBV2 and TRBJ1-2 genes, the complete variable region becomes EPEVTQTPSHQVTQMGQEVILRCVPISNHLYFYWYRQILGQKVEFLVSFYNNEISEKSEIFDDQFSVERPDGSNFTLKIRSTKLEDSAMYFCASRDDGINYGYTFGSGTRLTVV.